One TCR beta chain is described in this entry. Its target is not known. The data are from a study of cytomegalovirus exposure and HLA in healthy donors. Whole-study context: Of all 380 or so donors who were genotyped, roughly 85% belonged to the Caucasian-associated ancestry cluster.

The PCR employed 60 Vbeta primers together with 13 Jbeta primers. Generated by immunoSEQ multiplex PCR, the TCRdb table keeps only in-frame clones and is missing some. The sample includes some 190,000 clones, over 65% of them seen just once. Study observations and caveats: The authors later found TCR association rates varying by HLA locus, with DRB1 most and HLA-C fewest. A few V segments could not be told apart, such as TRBV6-2 and TRBV6-3, and were left out. It is likely that the observed cluster of highly shared sequence variants was a sequencing artifact.

CDR1 SQVTM and CDR2 ANQGSEA come from the germline V gene. V lost 7 bases and J 4 bases, leaving 13 bases between the germline ends. CDR3 length equals 12 residues. V gene TRBV29-1 combines with J gene TRBJ1-2; D is unclear. Material: PBMCs. This receptor was identified in a man aged 18-30 years in good health and CMV-seronegative. CDR3 DNA: TGCAGCGGCGGAGGAGGCTTCTATGGCTACACCTTC. Translating gives CSGGGGFYGYTF.